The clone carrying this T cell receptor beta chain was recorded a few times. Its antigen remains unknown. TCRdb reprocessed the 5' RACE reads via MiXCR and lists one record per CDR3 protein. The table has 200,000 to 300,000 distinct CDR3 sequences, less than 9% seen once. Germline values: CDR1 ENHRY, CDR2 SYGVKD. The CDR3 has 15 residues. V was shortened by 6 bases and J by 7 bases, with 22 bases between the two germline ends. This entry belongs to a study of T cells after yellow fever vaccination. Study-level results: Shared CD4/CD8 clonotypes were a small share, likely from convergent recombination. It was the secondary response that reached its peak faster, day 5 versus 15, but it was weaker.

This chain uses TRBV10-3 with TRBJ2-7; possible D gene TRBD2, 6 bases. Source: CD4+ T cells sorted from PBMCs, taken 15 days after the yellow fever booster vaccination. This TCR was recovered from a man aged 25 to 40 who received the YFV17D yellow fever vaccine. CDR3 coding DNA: TGTGCCATCAGCGAGCGGGCCAGGGAGGAGTCGGAGCAGTACTTC. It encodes CAISERAREESEQYF.